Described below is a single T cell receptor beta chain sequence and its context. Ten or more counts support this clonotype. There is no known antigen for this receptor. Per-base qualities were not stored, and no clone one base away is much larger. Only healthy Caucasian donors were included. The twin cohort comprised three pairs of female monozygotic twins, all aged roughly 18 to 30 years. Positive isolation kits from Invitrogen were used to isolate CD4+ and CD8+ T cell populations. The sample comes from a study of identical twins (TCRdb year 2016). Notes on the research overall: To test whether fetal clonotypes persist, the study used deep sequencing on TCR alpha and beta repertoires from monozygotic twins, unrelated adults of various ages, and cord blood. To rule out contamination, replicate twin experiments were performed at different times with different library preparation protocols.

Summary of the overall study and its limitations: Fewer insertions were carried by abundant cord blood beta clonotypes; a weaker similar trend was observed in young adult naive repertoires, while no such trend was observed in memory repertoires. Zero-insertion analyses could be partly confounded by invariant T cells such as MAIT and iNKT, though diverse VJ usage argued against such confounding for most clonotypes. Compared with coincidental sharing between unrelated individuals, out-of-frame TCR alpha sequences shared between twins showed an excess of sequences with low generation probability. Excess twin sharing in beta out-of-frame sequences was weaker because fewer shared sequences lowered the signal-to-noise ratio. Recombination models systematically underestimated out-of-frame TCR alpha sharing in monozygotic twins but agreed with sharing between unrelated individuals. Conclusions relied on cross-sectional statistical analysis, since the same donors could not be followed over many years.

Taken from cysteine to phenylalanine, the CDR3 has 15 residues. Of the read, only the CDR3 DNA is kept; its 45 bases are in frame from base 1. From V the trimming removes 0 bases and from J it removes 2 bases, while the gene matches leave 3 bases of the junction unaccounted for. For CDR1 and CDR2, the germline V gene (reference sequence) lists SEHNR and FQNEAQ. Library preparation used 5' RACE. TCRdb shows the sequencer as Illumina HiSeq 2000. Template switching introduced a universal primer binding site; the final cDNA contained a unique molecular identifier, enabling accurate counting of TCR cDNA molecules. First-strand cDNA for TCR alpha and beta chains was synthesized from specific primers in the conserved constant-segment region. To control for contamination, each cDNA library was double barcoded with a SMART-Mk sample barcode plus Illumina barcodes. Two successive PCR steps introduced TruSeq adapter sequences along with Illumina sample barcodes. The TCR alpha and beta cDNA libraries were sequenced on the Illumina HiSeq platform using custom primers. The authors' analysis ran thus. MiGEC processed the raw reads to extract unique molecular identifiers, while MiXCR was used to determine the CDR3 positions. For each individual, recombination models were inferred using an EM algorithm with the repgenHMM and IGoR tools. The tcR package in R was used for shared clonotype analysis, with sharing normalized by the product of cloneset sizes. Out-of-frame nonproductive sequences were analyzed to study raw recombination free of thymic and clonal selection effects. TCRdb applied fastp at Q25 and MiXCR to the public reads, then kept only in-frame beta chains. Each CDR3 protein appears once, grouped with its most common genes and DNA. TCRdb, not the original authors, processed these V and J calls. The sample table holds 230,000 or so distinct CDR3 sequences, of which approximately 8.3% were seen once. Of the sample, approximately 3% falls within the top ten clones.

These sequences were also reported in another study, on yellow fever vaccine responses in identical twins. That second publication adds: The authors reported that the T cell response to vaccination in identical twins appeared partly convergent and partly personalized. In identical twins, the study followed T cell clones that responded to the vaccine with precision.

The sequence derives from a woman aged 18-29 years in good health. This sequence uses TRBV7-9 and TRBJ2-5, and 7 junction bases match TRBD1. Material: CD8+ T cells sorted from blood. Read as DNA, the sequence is TGTGCCAGCAGCTTAGCGAGGGGGCTGCAAGAGACCCAGTACTTC. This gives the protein CASSLARGLQETQYF.